This T cell receptor beta chain was sequenced for a study of T cells in Graves' hyperthyroidism and ophthalmopathy. Under 3 months was the duration of disease in ophthalmopathy patients, who also had a Clinical Activity Score of at least 3 and a NOSPECS grade of at least 4. This clonotype was found many times. The V end lost 7 bases, the J end lost 7 bases, and 13 bases lay between the germline ends. The CDR3 consists of 12 residues. There were TCR beta CDR3 regions amplified from RNA transcripts. Researchers ran a first-round RT-PCR on the TCR CDR3 using the HTBI primer set. TCRdb independently ran MiXCR on the multiplex PCR reads; one entry per CDR3 protein. The sample holds hundreds of thousands of distinct CDR3 sequences, about a sixth seen once.

This TCR was sampled from a woman aged 18 to 35 with Graves' ophthalmopathy. The chain employs TRBV12-3 or TRBV12-4 and TRBJ2-5, with a weak D call TRBD1 (7 bases). Sequencing input: blood. The CDR3: CASTGQGGTQYF. The DNA of the CDR3 is TGTGCCAGCACCGGCCAGGGGGGGACCCAGTACTTC.